This TCR beta chain comes out of a study of T cell repertoires in cytomegalovirus infection (dated by TCRdb to the late 2010s). Broadly, across the study: Alongside well-studied HLA-B-restricted epitopes, the peptide stimulations were aimed at recently identified HLA-C-restricted CMV epitopes, whose presentation resists viral immunomodulation. Donor HLA type was relevant to the analysis, as public TCR beta signatures indicated carriage of CMV infection together with the matching HLA type.

The sample's treatment or condition label, decoded: in vitro stimulation with specific CMV peptide epitopes to enrich CMV-specific T cells. The full study reports these points: In both this cohort and an independent roughly 400-donor cohort, the cumulative frequency of public TCR beta family members distinguished carriers of CMV infection plus the relevant HLA type. The ex vivo response was dominated by HLA-C-restricted CMV-specific TCR beta clonotypes, and the single most frequent clonotype in two of eight donors was supplied by these HLA-C-restricted clonotypes.

From cysteine to phenylalanine, the CDR3 is 13 amino acids long. Left in the record is the CDR3 DNA by itself, 39 bases read in frame from the first base. CDR1 and CDR2, per the germline V gene, are SNHLY and FYNNEI. The junction carries 9 bases between V and J, which are trimmed by 2 bases and 4 bases respectively. Sequencing was performed on an Illumina HiSeq 1500. In TCRdb, the public reads were trimmed at Q25 with fastp and aligned with MiXCR, with productive beta chains retained. Rows are combined by CDR3 protein, so each entry shows the most common genes and DNA. A total of 650,000 to 900,000 distinct CDR3 sequences appear in this sample, about 31% of them only once. The biggest ten clones account for 12% of the sample. A note on this clonotype: Its cognate antigen has yet to be identified. Base qualities are not recorded, but no much larger clone differs from it by a single base.

The material sequenced was cultured CD8+ T cells from PBMCs, taken from culture after CMV antigen stimulation. The chain couples TRBV2 to TRBJ2-7; the D gene is unclear. The TCR comes from a human donor in good health (CMV status not recorded). Some clones in this sample may be carry-over from other donors' samples. CDR3 region: CASSESSLYEQYF. The DNA sequence is given as TGTGCCAGCAGTGAATCGTCACTTTACGAGCAGTACTTC.